This note documents a single T cell receptor beta chain sequence. The antigen this receptor binds is unknown. It has no much larger one-base neighbor in the sample; base qualities were not kept. This entry is derived from a study of post-analysis software for immune sequencing data (dated by TCRdb to the mid-2010s). In the study overall: Recorded disease courses included relapsing-remitting, secondary progressive and progressive-relapsing multiple sclerosis, with some patients lacking subtype annotation. Patient repertoires were compared against 10 to 12 previously published healthy control repertoires from donors aged about 6 to 26 years. A subset of samples was prepared in parallel using single-end sample barcoding, then pooled and co-amplified after Illumina adapter ligation.

Germline trimming: 3 bases from V, 8 bases from J; junction bases outside gene matches: 16. The germline V gene sets CDR1 to SGHAT and CDR2 to FQNNGV. There are 18 amino acids in the CDR3, from cysteine to phenylalanine inclusive. The read is trimmed to its CDR3 DNA, 54 bases read in frame from base 1. Broad study findings and their caveats: Normalized Chao1 diversity was significantly lower in multiple sclerosis patients than controls, suggesting substantial peripheral T-cell clonal expansion. The multiple sclerosis patient group was slightly younger than the control group. Strong co-clustering of samples prepared in the same batch was shown by direct clustering with F measure, prompting a batch-effect correction. Patients showed significantly higher frequencies than controls for roughly 5 TRBV segments, among them TRBV5-6, TRBV5-1 and TRBV20-1.

Library preparation employed PCR. Reads for this sample came from an Illumina HiSeq 2500. To reduce PCR and sequencing biases, unique molecular identifiers were built into the TCR beta cDNA libraries. Some 500,000 cDNA molecules were obtained per 1 to 10 million input T cells, so each molecule approximated one T cell. Patient libraries were prepared and sequenced with the same protocol used for the earlier healthy control dataset. Within a given batch, samples were prepared together, multiplexed and sequenced on the same HiSeq lane. On the authors' methods: Raw barcoded reads were processed with MIGEC, discarding single-read molecular identifier groups before consensus assembly and CDR3 extraction. Clonotype tables were post-analysed with VDJtools, normalizing diversity by down-sampling all datasets to the smallest sample size. To correct batch-related cross-sample contamination, repertoire overlap clustering matched CDR3 amino acid sequences but not nucleotide sequences. Using fastp at Q25 and MiXCR, TCRdb reprocessed the public reads and kept productive beta chains. Every CDR3 protein is listed once, alongside the most common genes and DNA of its rows. For this entry, the V and J calls and clone size follow TCRdb and not the study's own pipeline. The sample has about 200,000 distinct CDR3 sequences on record, 29% of them singletons. Roughly 3.4% of the sample is taken by the ten largest.

TCR beta repertoires were profiled from peripheral blood of over 10 young patients with multiple sclerosis to demonstrate the VDJtools post-analysis software. Multiple sclerosis patients were children and adolescents aged roughly 6 to 17 years. The chain uses TRBV11-2 and TRBJ2-1, with 10 bases in between that match TRBD2. The receptor's source is a girl aged 2-17 years with multiple sclerosis. Sequencing used blood. The CDR3 corresponds to CASSFSPLQRGGSHEQFF. The nucleotide sequence is TGTGCCAGCAGCTTTTCCCCTCTACAGCGGGGGGGAAGCCATGAGCAGTTCTTC.